This T cell receptor beta chain appears in the sequencing data of a study of brain T cells in children with intractable seizures. Study-wide results and limits: Only CDR3 sequence similarity suggested viral specificity, without known HCMV serostatus.

Comments on this clone: Its antigen remains unidentified.

The CDR3 consists of 13 residues. After removal of 3 bases from V and 11 bases from J, the junction contained 5 bases not matched to a gene. In germline, CDR1 is LNHDA, CDR2 SQIVND (reference sequence). TCRdb keeps only in-frame clones here, not all; method: immunoSEQ multiplex PCR. The sample shows 100,000 to 120,000 clones, approximately 94% of them seen only once. The sequencing used peripheral blood, collected at surgery. This sequence originates from a boy younger than two with hemimegalencephaly and intractable seizures. This rearrangement joins TRBV19 to TRBJ2-2, with 8 bases identical to TRBD2. The CDR3 sequence: CASSILSGSELFF. CDR3 bases: TGTGCCAGTAGTATCCTAAGCGGGAGCGAGCTGTTTTTT.